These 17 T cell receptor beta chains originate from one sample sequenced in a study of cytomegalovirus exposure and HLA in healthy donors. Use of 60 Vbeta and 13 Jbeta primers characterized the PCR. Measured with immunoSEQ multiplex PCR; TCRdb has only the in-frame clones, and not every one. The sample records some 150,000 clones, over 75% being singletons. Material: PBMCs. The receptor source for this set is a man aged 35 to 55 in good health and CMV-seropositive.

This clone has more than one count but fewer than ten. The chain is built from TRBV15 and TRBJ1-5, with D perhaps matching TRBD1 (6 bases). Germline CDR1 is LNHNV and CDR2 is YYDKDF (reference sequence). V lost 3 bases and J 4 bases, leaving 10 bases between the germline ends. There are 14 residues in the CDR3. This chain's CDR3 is CATSSSRGNQPQHF. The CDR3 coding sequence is TGTGCCACCAGCAGCTCCAGGGGAAATCAGCCCCAGCATTTT.

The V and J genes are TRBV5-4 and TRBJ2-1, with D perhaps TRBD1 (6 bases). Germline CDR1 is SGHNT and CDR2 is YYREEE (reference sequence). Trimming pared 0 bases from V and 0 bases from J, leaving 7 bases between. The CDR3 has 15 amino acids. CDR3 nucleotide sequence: TGTGCCAGCAGCTTGGGAGGGGGCTCCTACAATGAGCAGTTCTTC. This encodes CASSLGGGSYNEQFF.

The CDR3 sequence is CASSHLLAGVTYEQYF. For the CDR3, the DNA is TGTGCCAGCAGCCACCTACTAGCGGGAGTAACCTACGAGCAGTACTTC. The gene calls are TRBV4-2 and TRBJ2-7; TRBD2 aligns across 11 bases. After removal of 3 bases from V and 2 bases from J, the junction contained 6 bases not matched to a gene. The CDR3 is 16 amino acids. Germline V CDR1 and CDR2: LGHNA, YNFKEQ.

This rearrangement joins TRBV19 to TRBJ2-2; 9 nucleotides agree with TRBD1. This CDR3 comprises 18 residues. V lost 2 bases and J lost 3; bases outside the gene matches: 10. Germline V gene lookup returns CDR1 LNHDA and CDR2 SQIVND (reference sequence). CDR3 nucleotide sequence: TGTGCCAGTAGTATACGGGGACAGGGCGCCCTTTACACCGGGGAGCTGTTTTTT. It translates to CASSIRGQGALYTGELFF.

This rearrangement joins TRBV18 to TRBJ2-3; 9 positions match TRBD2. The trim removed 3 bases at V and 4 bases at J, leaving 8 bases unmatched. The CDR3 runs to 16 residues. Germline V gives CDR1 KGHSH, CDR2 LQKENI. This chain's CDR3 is CASSPVEREAADTQYF. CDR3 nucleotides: TGTGCCAGCTCACCGGTCGAGCGGGAGGCTGCAGATACGCAGTATTTT.

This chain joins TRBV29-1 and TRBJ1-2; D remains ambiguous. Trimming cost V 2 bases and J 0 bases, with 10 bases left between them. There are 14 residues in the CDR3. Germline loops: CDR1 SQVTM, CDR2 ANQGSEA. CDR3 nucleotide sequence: TGCAGCGTTGAATTACAAGTTACTAACTATGGCTACACCTTC. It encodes CSVELQVTNYGYTF.

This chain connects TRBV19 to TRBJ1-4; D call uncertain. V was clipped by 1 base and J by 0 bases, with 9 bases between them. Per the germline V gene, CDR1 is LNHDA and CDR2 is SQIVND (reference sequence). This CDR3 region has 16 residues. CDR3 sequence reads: CASSIGSLATNEKLFF. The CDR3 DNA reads TGTGCCAGTAGTATAGGGAGTTTAGCAACTAATGAAAAACTGTTTTTT.

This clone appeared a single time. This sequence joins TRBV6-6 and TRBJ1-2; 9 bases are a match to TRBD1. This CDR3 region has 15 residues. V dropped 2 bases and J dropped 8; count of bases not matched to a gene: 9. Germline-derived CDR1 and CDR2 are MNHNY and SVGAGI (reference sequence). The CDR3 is CASSYPATGGEGYTF. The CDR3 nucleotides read TGTGCCAGCAGTTACCCCGCAACAGGGGGCGAAGGCTACACCTTC.

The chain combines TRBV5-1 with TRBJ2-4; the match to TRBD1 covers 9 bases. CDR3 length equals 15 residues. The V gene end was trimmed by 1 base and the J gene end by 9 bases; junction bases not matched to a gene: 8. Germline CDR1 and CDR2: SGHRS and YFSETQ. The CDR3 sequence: CASSLYSGTGSIQYF. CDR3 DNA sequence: TGCGCCAGCAGCTTGTATTCCGGGACAGGGTCCATTCAGTACTTC.

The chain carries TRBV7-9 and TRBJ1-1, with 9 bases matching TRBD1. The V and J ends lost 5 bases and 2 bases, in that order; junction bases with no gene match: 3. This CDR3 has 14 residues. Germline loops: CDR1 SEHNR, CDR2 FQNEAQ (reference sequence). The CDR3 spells CASSTTGGNTEAFF. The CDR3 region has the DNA TGTGCCAGCAGCACGACAGGGGGTAACACTGAAGCTTTCTTT.

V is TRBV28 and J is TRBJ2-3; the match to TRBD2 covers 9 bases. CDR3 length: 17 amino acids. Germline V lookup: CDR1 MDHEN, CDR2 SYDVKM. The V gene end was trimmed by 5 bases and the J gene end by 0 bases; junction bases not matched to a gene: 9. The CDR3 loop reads CASSLAGITSSTDTQYF. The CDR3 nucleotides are TGTGCCAGCAGTCTAGCGGGGATCACGTCTAGCACAGATACGCAGTATTTT.

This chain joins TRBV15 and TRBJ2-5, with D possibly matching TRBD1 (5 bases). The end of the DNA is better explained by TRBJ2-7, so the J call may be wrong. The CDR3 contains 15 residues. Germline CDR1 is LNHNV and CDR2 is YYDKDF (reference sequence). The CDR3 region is CATSFNKGRRDEQYF. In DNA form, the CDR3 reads TGTGCCACTAGCTTCAATAAGGGGCGTCGCGACGAGCAGTACTTC.

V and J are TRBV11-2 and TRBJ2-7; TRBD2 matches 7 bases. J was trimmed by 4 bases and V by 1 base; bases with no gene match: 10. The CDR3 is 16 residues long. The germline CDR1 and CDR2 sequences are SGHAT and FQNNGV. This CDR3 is CASSLVGGSFFYEQYF. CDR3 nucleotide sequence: TGTGCCAGCAGCTTAGTTGGCGGGAGTTTTTTTTACGAGCAGTACTTC.

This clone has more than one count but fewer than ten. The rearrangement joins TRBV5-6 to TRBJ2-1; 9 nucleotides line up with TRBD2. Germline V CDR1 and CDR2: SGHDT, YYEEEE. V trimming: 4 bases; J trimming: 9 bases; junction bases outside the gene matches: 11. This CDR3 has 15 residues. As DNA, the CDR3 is TGTGCCAGCAGCAAGACTAGCGGTCCCCCTAGTGAGCAGTTCTTC. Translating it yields CASSKTSGPPSEQFF.

The CDR3 spells CASRDIAGGQGTQYF. The CDR3 region has the DNA TGTGCCAGCAGGGATATAGCGGGAGGGCAGGGGACCCAGTACTTC. The rearrangement joins TRBV2 to TRBJ2-5; TRBD2 matches 11 bases. CDR1 and CDR2 (germline): SNHLY, FYNNEI. V was pared by 6 bases and J by 7 bases, with 10 bases of the junction left unmatched. This CDR3 is built from 15 residues.

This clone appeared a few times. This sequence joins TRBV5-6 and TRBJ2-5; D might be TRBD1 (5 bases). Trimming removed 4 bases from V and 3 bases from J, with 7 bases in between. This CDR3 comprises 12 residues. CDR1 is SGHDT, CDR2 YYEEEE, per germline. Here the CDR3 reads CASSSREETQYF. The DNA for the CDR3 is TGTGCCAGCAGCAGCAGGGAAGAGACCCAGTACTTC.

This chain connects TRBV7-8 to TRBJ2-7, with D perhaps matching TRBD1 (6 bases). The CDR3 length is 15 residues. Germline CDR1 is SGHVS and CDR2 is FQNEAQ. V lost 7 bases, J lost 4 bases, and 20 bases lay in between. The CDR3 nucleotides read TGTGCCAGCACCCCACTTGGCGGGCAGGGGTACGAGCAGTACTTC. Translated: CASTPLGGQGYEQYF.